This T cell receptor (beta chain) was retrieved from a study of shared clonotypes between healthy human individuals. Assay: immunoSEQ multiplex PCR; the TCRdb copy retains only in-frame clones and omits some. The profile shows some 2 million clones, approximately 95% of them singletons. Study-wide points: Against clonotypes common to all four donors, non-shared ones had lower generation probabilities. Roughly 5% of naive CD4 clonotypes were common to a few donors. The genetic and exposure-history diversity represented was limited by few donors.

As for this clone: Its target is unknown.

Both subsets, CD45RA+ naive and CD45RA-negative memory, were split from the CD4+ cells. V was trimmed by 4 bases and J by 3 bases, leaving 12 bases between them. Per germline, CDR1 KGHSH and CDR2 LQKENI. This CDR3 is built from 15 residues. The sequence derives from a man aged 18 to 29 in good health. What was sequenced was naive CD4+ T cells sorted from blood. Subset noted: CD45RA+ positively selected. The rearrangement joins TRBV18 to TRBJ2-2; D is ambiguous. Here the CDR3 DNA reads TGTGCCAGCTCACGGCCAAATGTGGACACCGGGGAGCTGTTTTTT. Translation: CASSRPNVDTGELFF.